This T cell receptor (beta chain) was captured by sequencing in a study of blood T cell repertoires in COVID-19 (dated by TCRdb to about 2020). Regarding the research as a whole: Samples from collaborators originated in the United States, Italy and Spain and spanned both the acute and convalescent phases of COVID-19. The samples were drawn from two sources: the first 160 participants of the ongoing ImmuneRACE study, and approximately 1,300 subjects contributed by 6 global collaborators. The dataset comprised deeply sampled blood TCRbeta repertoires from subjects exposed to, actively infected with, or recovered from COVID-19. The repertoires were made available in a free public database intended to serve as a resource for research on the immune response to SARS-CoV-2. The prospective study material was composed of cDNA or gDNA derived from T cells, B-cell-depleted T cells, or PBMCs. Sample metadata almost always included a de-identified subject ID, COVID-19 status, age in years and sex. Where HLA class I and class II types were available, the types were taken from metadata supplied by the sample provider, not from assay-based typing.

TCRbeta CDR3 regions were amplified from genomic DNA using the immunoSEQ Assay, a bias-controlled multiplex PCR. Processing in the source paper ran as follows. The number of nucleated cells in each sample was estimated by amplification of reference gene primers within the assay. Sequence reads were collapsed and filtered to measure the absolute abundance of every unique TCRbeta CDR3 rearrangement. For each sample, productive Simpson clonality was calculated by taking the square root of Simpson's diversity index across productive rearrangements. This immuneACCESS table, as held by TCRdb, lists in-frame sequences with V and J called but not all clones. Of the missing ones, under half trace to an unresolved V gene in checked studies; the others have no known cause. V and J calls and clone size follow that table, whereas D and trimming were derived from the DNA. Recorded for this sample are around 140,000 clones; 87% of them occurred a single time. The top ten clonotypes cover approximately 4% of the sample.

Overall study outcomes, separate from this receptor: How much clinical and demographic metadata was included differed by source and by participant, and the metadata was provided uncurated.

Concerning this clone: Its antigen is currently not known. Per-base quality was not reported, and no clone a single base away is much larger than it.

The CDR3 covers 16 residues, taking in both the cysteine and the phenylalanine. The only DNA kept is the CDR3, 48 bases in frame from the first base. The germline ends are 14 bases apart after V is trimmed by 1 base and J by 2 bases. The germline V gene (reference sequence) specifies LGHDT as CDR1 and YNNKEL as CDR2. In the prospective study, participants were roughly 18 to 100 years old, resided in 20 to 30 geographic areas of the United States, and were enrolled through a virtual design. In the prospective study, participants were assigned to cohorts based on the clinical history participants reported in a screening survey and a study questionnaire. A participant counted as exposed if, within 2 weeks of entering the study, that participant had been in contact with someone who had a PCR-confirmed or clinician-diagnosed COVID-19 case. Each participant in the prospective study had whole blood, serum and a nasopharyngeal or oropharyngeal swab collected by mobile phlebotomists. Prospective study participants could optionally give additional blood draws and questionnaires over a roughly two-month period. Before DNA extraction, prospective study blood samples were shipped either frozen or at room temperature.

The TCR comes from a woman in her thirties or forties who had been exposed to COVID-19. This chain joins TRBV3-1 (or the pseudogene TRBV3-2) to TRBJ1-2; TRBD1 is perhaps the D gene, given 5 matching bases. Sequencing was carried out using PBMCs or T cells enriched from blood (not recorded which). The CDR3: CASSQGGGGANYGYTF. The DNA sequence is given as TGTGCCAGCAGCCAAGGGGGCGGAGGGGCGAACTATGGCTACACCTTC.